The following is a TCR beta chain sequence with its context. Germline-derived CDR1 and CDR2 are SGHAT and FQNNGV. The ends lost 7 bases at V and 3 bases at J; junction bases unmatched: 22. This CDR3 comprises 19 residues. The source of the sample is a study of T cell changes during pregnancy in multiple sclerosis. Sequencing used immunoSEQ multiplex PCR; TCRdb keeps in-frame clones, though not all of them. The sample lists approximately 50,000 clones; around 90% were seen once. The clonotype comes from a female donor with multiple sclerosis, enrolled in a pregnancy study. V and J are TRBV11-2 and TRBJ2-5, with 8 bases lining up with TRBD2. Sequenced here: CD8+ T cells from peripheral blood mononuclear cells, sampled after pregnancy. CDR3 region: CASTPFSDGRGALKETQYF. CDR3 sequence (DNA): TGTGCCAGCACCCCCTTCTCAGATGGGCGGGGGGCCCTTAAAGAGACCCAGTACTTC.